This T cell receptor beta chain comes out of a study of blood T cell repertoires in COVID-19. Across the whole study: The United States, Italy and Spain provided the acute and convalescent COVID-19 samples.

The Seattle patients, enrolled during active infection, were followed longitudinally. As handled by the study authors: Reference gene primer amplification yielded estimated nucleated cell counts. Here immunoSEQ multiplex PCR was the method, and the copy in TCRdb shows in-frame clones only, minus some. V and J calls and clone size follow that table, whereas D and trimming were derived from the DNA. The repertoire holds 200,000 to 300,000 clones, with more than 90% as singletons. This clonotype originated in a person aged 18 to 30 with COVID-19, enrolled during active disease. Sequenced input: peripheral blood.

The CDR3 DNA sequence: TGTGCCACCAGCGAAGACTCAGGGGGAAGTCAGCCCCAGCATTTT. It translates to CATSEDSGGSQPQHF. J is TRBJ1-5 and V is TRBV24-1, with 7 nucleotides matching TRBD1. Germline V lookup: CDR1 KGHDR, CDR2 SFDVKD. The CDR3 runs to 15 residues. With V trimmed by 7 bases and J by 6 bases, 11 bases remained unmatched.